This T cell receptor (beta chain) was observed in a study of PD-1 blockade in classical Hodgkin lymphoma. Using immunoSEQ multiplex PCR, the repertoire was profiled, and TCRdb retains in-frame clones only, with some absent. The sample comprises roughly 19,000 clones, under 80% of which are singletons, and roughly 20% rests with the top ten. Germline CDR1 is SQVTM and CDR2 is ANQGSEA. Unmatched junction bases numbered 4, after V lost 3 bases and J lost 6 bases. The CDR3 is 13 residues long. The time point here: cycle 4 day 1 (C4D1), after around six weeks of nivolumab. All trial patients relapsed after autologous stem cell transplantation.

The chain couples TRBV29-1 to TRBJ1-2, with TRBD1 identical over 10 bases. The sample in question was peripheral blood mononuclear cells (PBMCs), obtained before the fourth cycle of nivolumab. The sequence was collected from a human donor with classical Hodgkin lymphoma. In DNA form, the CDR3 reads TGCAGCGTTGATGGGACAGGGGAACATGGCTACACCTTC. Translating gives CSVDGTGEHGYTF.